These 3 T cell receptor beta chains share one sample of origin, sequenced in a study of human T cells and chemical hapten exposure. TCRdb re-derived calls from the RACE reads in MiXCR, one entry per CDR3 protein. The sample includes 95,000 to 150,000 distinct CDR3 sequences, around 10% of them seen just once. Time point specified: patch test 3, about 24 weeks after DPC sensitization. Treatment indicated: therapeutic diphenylcyclopropenone sensitization with weekly scalp DPC. This specimen consisted of whole blood, obtained in connection with sensitization to the hapten diphenylcyclopropenone (DPC). The receptors stem from a woman in her fifties or sixties with alopecia areata. Some clones in this sample may be carry-over from other donors' samples.

This chain joins TRBV20-1 and TRBJ2-5, with unresolved D. V was shortened by 5 bases and J by 1 base, with 8 bases between the two germline ends. CDR1 is DFQATT, CDR2 SNEGSKA, per germline (reference sequence). This CDR3 region has 12 residues. CDR3 sequence reads: CSASDIQETQYF. The DNA of the CDR3 is TGCAGTGCTTCAGACATCCAAGAGACCCAGTACTTC.

This clonotype was counted many times. The genes are TRBV24-1 and TRBJ2-1; possible D gene TRBD1, 5 bases. Germline V gene data show CDR1 as KGHDR and CDR2 as SFDVKD. The CDR3 has 14 residues. V was clipped by 5 bases and J by 4 bases, with 11 bases between them. CDR3 nucleotide sequence: TGTGCCACCAGTGGGCTGACAGATTACAATGAGCAGTTCTTC. This codes for CATSGLTDYNEQFF.

The rearrangement joins TRBV12-3 or TRBV12-4 to TRBJ1-5; TRBD1 agrees at 7 bases. V gave up 3 bases and J gave up 6 bases; unmatched junction bases: 2. The CDR3 runs 13 residues. CDR3 DNA sequence: TGTGCCAGCAGTTTGACAGGGAGTCAGCCCCAGCATTTT. Its translation: CASSLTGSQPQHF.